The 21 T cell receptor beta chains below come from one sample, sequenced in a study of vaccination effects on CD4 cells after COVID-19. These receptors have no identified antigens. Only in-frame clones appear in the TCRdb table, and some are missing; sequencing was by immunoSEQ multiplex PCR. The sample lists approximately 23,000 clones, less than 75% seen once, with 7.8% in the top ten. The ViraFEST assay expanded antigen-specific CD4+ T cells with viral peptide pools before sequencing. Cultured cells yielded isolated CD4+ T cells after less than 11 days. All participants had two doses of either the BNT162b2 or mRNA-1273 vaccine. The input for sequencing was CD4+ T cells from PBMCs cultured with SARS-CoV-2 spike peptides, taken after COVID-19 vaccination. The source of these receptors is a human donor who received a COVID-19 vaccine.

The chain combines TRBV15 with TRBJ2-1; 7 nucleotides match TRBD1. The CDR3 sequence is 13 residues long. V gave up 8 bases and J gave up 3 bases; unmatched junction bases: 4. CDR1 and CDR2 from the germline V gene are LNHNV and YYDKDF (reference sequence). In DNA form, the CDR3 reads TGTGCCACCCGGGACAGTAACTACAATGAGCAGTTCTTC. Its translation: CATRDSNYNEQFF. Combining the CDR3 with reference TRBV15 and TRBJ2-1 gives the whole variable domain DAMVIQNPRYQVTQFGKPVTLSCSQTLNHNVMYWYQQKSSQAPKLLFHYYDKDFNNEADTPDNFQSRRPNTSFCFLDIRSPGLGDTAMYLCATRDSNYNEQFFGPGTRLTVL.

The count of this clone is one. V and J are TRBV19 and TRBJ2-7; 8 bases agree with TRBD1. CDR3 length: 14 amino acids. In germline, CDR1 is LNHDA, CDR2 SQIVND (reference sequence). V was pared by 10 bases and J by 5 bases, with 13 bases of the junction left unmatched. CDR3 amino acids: CATSGGQGANEQYF. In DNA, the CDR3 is TGTGCCACCTCAGGTGGCCAGGGGGCTAACGAGCAGTACTTC.

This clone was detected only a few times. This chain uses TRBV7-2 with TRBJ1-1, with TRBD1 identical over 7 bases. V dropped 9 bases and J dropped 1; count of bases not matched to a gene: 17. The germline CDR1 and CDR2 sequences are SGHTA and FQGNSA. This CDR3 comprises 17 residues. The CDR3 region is CASNRHLMRGPNTEAFF. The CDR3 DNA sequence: TGTGCCAGTAACCGCCACCTAATGAGGGGGCCGAACACTGAAGCTTTCTTT.

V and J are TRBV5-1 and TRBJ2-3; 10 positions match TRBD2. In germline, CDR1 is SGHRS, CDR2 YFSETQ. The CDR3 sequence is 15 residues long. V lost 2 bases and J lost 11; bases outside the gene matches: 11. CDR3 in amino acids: CASSLPTSGAAGQYF. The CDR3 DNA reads TGCGCCAGCAGCTTACCAACTAGCGGGGCAGCTGGGCAGTATTTT.

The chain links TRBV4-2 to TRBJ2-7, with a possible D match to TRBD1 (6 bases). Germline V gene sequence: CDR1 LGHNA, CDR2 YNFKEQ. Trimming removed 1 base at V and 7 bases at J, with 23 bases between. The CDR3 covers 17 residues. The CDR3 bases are TGTGCCAGCAGCCAAGGGACCATAGCTGGGGGCTTCCAAGAGCAGTACTTC. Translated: CASSQGTIAGGFQEQYF.

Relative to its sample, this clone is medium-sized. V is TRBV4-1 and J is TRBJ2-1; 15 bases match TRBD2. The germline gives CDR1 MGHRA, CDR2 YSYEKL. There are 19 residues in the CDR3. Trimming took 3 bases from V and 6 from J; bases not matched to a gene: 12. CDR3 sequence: CASSHVGLAGGLVVNEQFF. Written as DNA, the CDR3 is TGCGCCAGCAGCCATGTAGGACTAGCGGGGGGGCTTGTGGTCAATGAGCAGTTCTTC.

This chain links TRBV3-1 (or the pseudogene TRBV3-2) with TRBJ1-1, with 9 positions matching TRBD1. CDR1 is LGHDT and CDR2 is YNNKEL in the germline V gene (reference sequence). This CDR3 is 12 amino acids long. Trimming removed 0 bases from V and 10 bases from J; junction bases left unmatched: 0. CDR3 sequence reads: CASSQEQGAAFF. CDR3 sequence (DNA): TGTGCCAGCAGCCAAGAACAGGGGGCAGCTTTCTTT.

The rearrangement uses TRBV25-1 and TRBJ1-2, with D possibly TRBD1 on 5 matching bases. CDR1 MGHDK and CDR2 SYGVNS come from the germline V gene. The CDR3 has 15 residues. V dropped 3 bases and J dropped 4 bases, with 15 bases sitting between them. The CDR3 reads CASSESGRMTYGYTF. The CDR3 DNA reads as TGTGCCAGCAGTGAGTCGGGACGGATGACCTATGGCTACACCTTC.

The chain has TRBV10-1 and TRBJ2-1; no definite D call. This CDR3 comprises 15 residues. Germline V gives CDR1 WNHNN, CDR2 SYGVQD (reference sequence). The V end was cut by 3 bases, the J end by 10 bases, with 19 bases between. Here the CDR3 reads CASSDYVLGRAEQFF. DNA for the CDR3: TGCGCCAGCAGTGATTATGTTTTGGGCCGGGCGGAGCAGTTCTTC.

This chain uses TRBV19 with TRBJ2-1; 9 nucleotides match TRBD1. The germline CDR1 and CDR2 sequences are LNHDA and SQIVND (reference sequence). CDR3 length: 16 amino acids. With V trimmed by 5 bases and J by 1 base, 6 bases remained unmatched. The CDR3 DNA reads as TGTGCCAGTAGTCGTAGGACAGGGGTATCCTACAATGAGCAGTTCTTC. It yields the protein CASSRRTGVSYNEQFF. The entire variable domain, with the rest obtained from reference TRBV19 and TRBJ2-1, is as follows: DGGITQSPKYLFRKEGQNVTLSCEQNLNHDAMYWYRQDPGQGLRLIYYSQIVNDFQKGDIAEGYSVSREKKESFPLTVTSAQKNPTAFYLCASSRRTGVSYNEQFFGPGTRLTVL.

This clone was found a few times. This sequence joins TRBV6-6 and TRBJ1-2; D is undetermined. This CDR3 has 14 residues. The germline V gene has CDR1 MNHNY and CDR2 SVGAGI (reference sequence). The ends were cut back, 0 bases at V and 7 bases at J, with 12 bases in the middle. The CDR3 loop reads CASSYSSSDRGYTF. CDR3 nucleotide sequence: TGTGCCAGCAGTTACTCGAGTTCTGATCGTGGCTACACCTTC.

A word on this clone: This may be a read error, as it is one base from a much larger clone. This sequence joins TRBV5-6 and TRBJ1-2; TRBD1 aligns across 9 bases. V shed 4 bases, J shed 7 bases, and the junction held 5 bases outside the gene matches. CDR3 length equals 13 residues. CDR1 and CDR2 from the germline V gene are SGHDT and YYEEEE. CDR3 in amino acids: CASSVTGGGGYTF. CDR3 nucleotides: TGTGCCAGCAGCGTGACAGGGGGTGGTGGCTACACCTTC. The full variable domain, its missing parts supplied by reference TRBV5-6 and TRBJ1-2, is DAGVTQSPTHLIKTRGQQVTLRCSPKSGHDTVSWYQQALGQGPQFIFQYYEEEERQRGNFPDRFSGHQFPNYSSELNVNALLLGDSALYLCASSVTGGGGYTFGSGTRLTVV.

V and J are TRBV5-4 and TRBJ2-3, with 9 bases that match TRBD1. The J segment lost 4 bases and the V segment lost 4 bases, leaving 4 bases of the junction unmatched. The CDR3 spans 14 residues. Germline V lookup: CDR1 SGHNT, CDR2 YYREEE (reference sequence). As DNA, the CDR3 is TGTGCCAGCAGCCAGGGACAGGGAGCAGATACGCAGTATTTT. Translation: CASSQGQGADTQYF.

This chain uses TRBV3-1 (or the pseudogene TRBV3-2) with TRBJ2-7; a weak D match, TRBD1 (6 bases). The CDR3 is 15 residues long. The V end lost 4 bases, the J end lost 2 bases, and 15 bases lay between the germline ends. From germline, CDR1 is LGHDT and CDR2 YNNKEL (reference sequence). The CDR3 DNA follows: TGTGCCAGCAGCCCAACCGGGACACTAACCTACGAGCAGTACTTC. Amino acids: CASSPTGTLTYEQYF.

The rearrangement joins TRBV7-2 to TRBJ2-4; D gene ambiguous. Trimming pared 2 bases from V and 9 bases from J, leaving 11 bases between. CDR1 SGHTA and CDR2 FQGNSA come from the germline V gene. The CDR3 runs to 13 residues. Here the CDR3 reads CASSLPSVSIQYF. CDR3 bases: TGTGCCAGCAGCTTACCCTCCGTGAGCATTCAGTACTTC.

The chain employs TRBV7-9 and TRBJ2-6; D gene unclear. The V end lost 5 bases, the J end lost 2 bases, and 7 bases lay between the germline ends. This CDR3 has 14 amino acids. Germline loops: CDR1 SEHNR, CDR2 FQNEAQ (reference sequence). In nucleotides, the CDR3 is TGTGCCAGCAGCGCGCGAGCTGGGGCCAACGTCCTGACTTTC. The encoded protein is CASSARAGANVLTF.

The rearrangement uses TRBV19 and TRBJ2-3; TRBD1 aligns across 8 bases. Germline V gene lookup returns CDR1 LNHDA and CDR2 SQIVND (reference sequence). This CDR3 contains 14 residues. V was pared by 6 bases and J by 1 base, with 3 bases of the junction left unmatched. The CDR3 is CASRGQGGTDTQYF. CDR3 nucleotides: TGTGCCAGTAGAGGACAGGGTGGCACAGATACGCAGTATTTT.

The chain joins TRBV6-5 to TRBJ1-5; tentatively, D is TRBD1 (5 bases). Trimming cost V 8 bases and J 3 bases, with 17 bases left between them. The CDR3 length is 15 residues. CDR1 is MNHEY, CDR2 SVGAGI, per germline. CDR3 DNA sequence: TGTGCCAGCTCCTCAGGGCACCTACTCAATCAGCCCCAGCATTTT. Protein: CASSSGHLLNQPQHF.

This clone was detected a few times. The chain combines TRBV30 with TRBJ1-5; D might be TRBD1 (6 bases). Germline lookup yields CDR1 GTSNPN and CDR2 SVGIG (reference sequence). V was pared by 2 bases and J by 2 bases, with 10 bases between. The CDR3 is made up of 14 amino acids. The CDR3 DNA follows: TGTGCCTGGAGTCCCGGGACACGCAATCAGCCCCAGCATTTT. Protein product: CAWSPGTRNQPQHF. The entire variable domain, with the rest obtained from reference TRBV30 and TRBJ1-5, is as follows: SQTIHQWPATLVQPVGSPLSLECTVEGTSNPNLYWYRQAAGRGLQLLFYSVGIGQISSEVPQNLSASRPQDRQFILSSKKLLLSDSGFYLCAWSPGTRNQPQHFGDGTRLSIL.

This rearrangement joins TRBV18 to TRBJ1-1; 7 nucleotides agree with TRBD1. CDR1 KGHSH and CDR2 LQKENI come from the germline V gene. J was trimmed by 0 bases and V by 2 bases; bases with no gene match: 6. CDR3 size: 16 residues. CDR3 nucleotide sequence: TGTGCCAGCTCACCAAACCCGACAGGGTTGAACACTGAAGCTTTCTTT. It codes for CASSPNPTGLNTEAFF.

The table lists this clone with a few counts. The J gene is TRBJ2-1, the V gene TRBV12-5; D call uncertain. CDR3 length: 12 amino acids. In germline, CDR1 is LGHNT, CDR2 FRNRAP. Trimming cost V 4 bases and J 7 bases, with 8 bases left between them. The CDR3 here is CASGSAGNEQFF. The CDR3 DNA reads TGTGCTAGTGGTTCCGCTGGGAATGAGCAGTTCTTC.